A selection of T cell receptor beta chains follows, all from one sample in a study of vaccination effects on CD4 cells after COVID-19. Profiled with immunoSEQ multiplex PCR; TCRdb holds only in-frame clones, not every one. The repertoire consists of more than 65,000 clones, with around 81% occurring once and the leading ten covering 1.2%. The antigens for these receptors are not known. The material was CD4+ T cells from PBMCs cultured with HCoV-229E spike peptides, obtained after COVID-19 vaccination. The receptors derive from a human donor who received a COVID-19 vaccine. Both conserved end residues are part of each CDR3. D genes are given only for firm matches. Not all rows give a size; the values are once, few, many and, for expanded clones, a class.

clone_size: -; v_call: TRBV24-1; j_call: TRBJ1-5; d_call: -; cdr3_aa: CATPNCPNRRSYSNQPQHF; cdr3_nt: TGTGCCACCCCGAATTGCCCTAATAGGCGCTCTTATAGCAATCAGCCCCAGCATTTT
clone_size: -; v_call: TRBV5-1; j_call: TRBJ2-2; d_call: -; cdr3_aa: CASSSQAGGTGELFF; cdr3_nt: TGCGCCAGCAGCTCACAGGCTGGGGGCACCGGGGAGCTGTTTTTT
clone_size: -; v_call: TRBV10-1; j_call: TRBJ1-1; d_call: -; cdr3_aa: CASSLQLGGRTEAFF; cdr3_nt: TGCGCCAGCAGTCTGCAGTTAGGGGGACGGACTGAAGCTTTCTTT
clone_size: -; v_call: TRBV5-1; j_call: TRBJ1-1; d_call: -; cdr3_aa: CASSLGVTEINTEAFF; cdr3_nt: TGCGCCAGCAGCTTGGGAGTCACGGAGATTAACACTGAAGCTTTCTTT
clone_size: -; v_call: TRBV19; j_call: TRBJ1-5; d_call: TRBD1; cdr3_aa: CASTPLRTGINQPQHF; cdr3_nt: TGTGCCAGTACCCCTCTCCGGACAGGGATCAATCAGCCCCAGCATTTT
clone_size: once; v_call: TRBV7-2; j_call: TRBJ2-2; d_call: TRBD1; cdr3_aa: CASSFSDRANTGELFF; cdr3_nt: TGTGCCAGCAGCTTCTCGGACAGGGCGAACACCGGGGAGCTGTTTTTT
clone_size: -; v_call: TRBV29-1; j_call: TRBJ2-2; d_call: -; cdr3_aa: CSVEVGELFF; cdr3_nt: TGCAGCGTTGAGGTCGGGGAGCTGTTTTTT
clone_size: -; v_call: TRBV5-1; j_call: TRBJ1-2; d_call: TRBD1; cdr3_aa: CASSSGGGQGYGYTF; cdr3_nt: TGCGCCAGCAGCTCAGGGGGGGGACAGGGGTACGGCTACACCTTC
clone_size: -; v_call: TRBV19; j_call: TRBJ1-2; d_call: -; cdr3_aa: CASSIFDSFNYGYTF; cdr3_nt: TGTGCCAGTAGTATTTTTGACAGTTTCAACTATGGCTACACCTTC
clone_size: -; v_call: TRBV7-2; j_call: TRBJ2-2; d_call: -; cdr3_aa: CASSLVFRAIQDTGELFF; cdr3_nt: TGTGCCAGCAGCTTAGTATTCCGCGCTATCCAGGACACCGGGGAGCTGTTTTTT
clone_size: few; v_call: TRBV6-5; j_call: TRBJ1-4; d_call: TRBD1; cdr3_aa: CASSSGQDNEKLFF; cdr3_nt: TGTGCCAGCAGCTCGGGACAGGATAATGAAAAACTGTTTTTT
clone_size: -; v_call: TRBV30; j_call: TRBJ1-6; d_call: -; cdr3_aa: CAWSVLGRGYNSPLHF; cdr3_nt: TGTGCCTGGAGTGTATTGGGCAGGGGCTATAATTCACCCCTCCACTTT
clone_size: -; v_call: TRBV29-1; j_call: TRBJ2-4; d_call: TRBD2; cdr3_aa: CSVTPGGTDIQYF; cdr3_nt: TGCAGCGTGACCCCGGGAGGCACGGACATTCAGTACTTC
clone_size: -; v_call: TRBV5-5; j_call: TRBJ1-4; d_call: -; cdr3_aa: CASSSGSRQKLFF; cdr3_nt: TGTGCCAGCAGCTCGGGGTCTCGGCAAAAACTGTTTTTT
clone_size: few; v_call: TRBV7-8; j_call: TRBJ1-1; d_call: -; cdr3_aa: CASSSWTANTEAFF; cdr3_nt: TGTGCCAGCAGCTCCTGGACAGCGAACACTGAAGCTTTCTTT
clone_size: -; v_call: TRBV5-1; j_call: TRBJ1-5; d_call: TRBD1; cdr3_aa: CASSHEPGQGNQPQHF; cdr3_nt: TGCGCCAGCAGCCACGAACCGGGACAGGGGAATCAGCCCCAGCATTTT
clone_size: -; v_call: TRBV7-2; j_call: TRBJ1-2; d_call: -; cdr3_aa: CASSAKTGSYGYTF; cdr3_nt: TGTGCCAGCAGCGCCAAAACAGGGAGCTATGGCTACACCTTC
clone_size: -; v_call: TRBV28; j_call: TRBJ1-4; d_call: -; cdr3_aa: CASSVWVEKLFF; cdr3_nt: TGTGCCAGCAGTGTGTGGGTGGAAAAACTGTTTTTT
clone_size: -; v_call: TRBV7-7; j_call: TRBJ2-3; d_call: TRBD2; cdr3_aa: CASSIGLAGTDTQYF; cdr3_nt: TGTGCCAGCAGCATAGGACTAGCGGGCACAGATACGCAGTATTTT
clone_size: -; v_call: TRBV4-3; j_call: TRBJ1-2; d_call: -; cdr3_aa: CASSQVGSYLYGYTF; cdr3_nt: TGCGCCAGCAGCCAAGTGGGGTCGTACCTCTATGGCTACACCTTC
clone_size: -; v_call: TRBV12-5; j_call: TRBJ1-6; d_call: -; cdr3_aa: CASDRWDQSGPIYYNSPLHF; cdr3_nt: TGTGCTAGTGATCGCTGGGACCAATCAGGCCCAATCTATTATAATTCACCCCTCCACTTT
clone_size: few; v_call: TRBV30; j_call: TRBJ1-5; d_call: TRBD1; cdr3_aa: CAWSKDRVIGLGNQPQHF; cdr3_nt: TGTGCCTGGAGTAAGGACAGGGTTATAGGGCTCGGCAATCAGCCCCAGCATTTT
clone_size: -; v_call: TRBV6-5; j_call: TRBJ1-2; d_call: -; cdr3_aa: CASSYRDLLDGYTF; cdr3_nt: TGTGCCAGCAGTTACCGGGACCTTCTCGATGGCTACACCTTC
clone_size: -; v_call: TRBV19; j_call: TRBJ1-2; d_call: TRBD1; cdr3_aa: CASSIPQTGGYGYTF; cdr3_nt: TGTGCCAGTAGTATCCCCCAGACAGGGGGCTATGGCTACACCTTC
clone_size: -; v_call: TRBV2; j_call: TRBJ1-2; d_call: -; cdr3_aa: CASSEYSSGGGYTF; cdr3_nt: TGTGCCAGCAGTGAATACAGTTCGGGAGGGGGCTACACCTTC
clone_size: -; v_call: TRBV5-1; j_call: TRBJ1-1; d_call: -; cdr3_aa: CASSFSLGGRENTEAFF; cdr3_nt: TGCGCCAGCAGCTTTAGTTTAGGGGGACGGGAAAACACTGAAGCTTTCTTT
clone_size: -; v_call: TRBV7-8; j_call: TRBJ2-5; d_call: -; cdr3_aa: CASSFLRGGDETQYF; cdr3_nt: TGTGCCAGCAGCTTTTTAAGGGGTGGAGACGAGACCCAGTACTTC
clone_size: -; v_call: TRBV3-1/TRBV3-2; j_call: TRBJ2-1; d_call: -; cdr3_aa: CASSPPGASSYNEQFF; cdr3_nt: TGTGCCAGCAGCCCACCCGGGGCCAGCTCCTACAATGAGCAGTTCTTC
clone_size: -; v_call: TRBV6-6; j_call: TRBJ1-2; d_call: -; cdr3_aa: CASSRPLVGKEVGYTF; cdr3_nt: TGTGCCAGCAGCCGCCCGTTAGTAGGGAAAGAGGTTGGCTACACCTTC
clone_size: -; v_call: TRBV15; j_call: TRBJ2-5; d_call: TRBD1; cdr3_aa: CATSRPGQKETQYF; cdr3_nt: TGTGCCACCAGCAGGCCGGGACAGAAAGAGACCCAGTACTTC
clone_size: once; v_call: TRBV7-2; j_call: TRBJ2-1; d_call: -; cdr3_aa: CASSFSGGNEQFF; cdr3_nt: TGTGCCAGCAGCTTTTCTGGGGGCAATGAGCAGTTCTTC
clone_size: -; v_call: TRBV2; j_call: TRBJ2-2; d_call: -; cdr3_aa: CASSAWGLNTGELFF; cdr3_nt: TGTGCCAGCAGTGCGTGGGGTCTGAACACCGGGGAGCTGTTTTTT